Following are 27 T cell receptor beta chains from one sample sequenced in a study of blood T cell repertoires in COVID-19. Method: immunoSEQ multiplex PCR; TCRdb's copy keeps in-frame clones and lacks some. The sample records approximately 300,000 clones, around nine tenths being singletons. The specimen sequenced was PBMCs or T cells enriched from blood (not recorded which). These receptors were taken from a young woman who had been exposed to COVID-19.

CDR3 bases: TGCGCCAGCAGCTTGGACGGGAGCTATGGCTACACCTTC. Translation gives CASSLDGSYGYTF. The chain recombines TRBV5-1 with TRBJ1-2, with D unresolved. V was clipped by 0 bases and J by 4 bases, with 7 bases between them. The CDR3 is 13 residues long. Germline CDR1 reads SGHRS; CDR2 reads YFSETQ. Complete variable domain (other parts from reference TRBV5-1 and TRBJ1-2): KAGVTQTPRYLIKTRGQQVTLSCSPISGHRSVSWYQQTPGQGLQFLFEYFSETQRNKGNFPGRFSGRQFSNSRSEMNVSTLELGDSALYLCASSLDGSYGYTFGSGTRLTVV.

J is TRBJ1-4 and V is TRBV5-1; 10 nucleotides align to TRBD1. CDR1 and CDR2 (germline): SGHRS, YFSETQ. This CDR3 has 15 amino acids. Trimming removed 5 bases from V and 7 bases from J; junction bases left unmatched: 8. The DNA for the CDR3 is TGCGCCAGCAGGCCGGGACAGGGGCGGGTTGAAAAACTGTTTTTT. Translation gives CASRPGQGRVEKLFF.

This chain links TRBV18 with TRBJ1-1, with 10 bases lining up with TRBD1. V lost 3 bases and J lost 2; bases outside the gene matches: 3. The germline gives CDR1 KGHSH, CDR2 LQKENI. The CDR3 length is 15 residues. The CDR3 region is CASSPGTGVNTEAFF. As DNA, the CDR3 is TGTGCCAGCTCACCCGGGACAGGGGTAAACACTGAAGCTTTCTTT.

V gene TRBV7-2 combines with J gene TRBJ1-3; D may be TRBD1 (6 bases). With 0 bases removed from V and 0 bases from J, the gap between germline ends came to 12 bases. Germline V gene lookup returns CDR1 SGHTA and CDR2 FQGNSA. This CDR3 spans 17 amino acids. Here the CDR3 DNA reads TGTGCCAGCAGCTTAGCTGGACAGCTTTTCTCTGGAAACACCATATATTTT. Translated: CASSLAGQLFSGNTIYF. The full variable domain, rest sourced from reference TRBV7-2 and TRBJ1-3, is GAGVSQSPSNKVTEKGKDVELRCDPISGHTALYWYRQSLGQGLEFLIYFQGNSAPDKSGLPSDRFSAERTGGSVSTLTIQRTQQEDSAVYLCASSLAGQLFSGNTIYFGEGSWLTVV.

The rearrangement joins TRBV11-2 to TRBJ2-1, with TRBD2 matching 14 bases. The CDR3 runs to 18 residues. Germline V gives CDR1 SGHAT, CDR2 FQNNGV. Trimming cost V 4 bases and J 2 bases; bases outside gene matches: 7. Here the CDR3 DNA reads TGTGCCAGCAGCTCCCGACTAGCGGGGGGGATACCCTACAATGAGCAGTTCTTC. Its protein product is CASSSRLAGGIPYNEQFF.

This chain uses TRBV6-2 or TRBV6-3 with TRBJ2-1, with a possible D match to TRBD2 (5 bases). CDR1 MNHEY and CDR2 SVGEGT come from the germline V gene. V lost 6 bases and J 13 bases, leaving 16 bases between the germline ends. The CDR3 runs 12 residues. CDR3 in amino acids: CASSYSAALQFF. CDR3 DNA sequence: TGTGCCAGCAGCTATAGCGCCGCCCTCCAGTTCTTC.

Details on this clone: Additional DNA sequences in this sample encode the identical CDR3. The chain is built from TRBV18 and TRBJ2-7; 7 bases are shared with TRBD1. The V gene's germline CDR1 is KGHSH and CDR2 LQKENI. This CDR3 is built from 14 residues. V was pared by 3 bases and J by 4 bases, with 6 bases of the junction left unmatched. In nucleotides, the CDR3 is TGTGCCAGCTCACCCCCAGGCAGGGGGTACGAGCAGTACTTC. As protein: CASSPPGRGYEQYF.

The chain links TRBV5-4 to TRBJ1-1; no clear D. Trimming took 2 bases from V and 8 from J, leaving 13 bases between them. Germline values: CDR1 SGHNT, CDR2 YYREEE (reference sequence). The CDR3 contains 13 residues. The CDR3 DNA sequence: TGTGCCAGCAGCTTTTCCGGGAATGCAGAAGCTTTCTTT. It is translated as CASSFSGNAEAFF.

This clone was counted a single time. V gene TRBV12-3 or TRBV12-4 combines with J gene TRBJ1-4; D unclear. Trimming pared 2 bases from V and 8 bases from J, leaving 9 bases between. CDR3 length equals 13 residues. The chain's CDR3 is CASSLFPEEKLFF. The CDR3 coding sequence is TGTGCCAGCAGTTTATTTCCGGAGGAAAAACTGTTTTTT.

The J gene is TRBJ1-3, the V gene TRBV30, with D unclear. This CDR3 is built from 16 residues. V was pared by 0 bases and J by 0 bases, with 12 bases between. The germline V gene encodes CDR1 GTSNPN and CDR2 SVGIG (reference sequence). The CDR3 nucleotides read TGTGCCTGGAGTGTACGGGAGAGGGACTCTGGAAACACCATATATTTT. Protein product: CAWSVRERDSGNTIYF.

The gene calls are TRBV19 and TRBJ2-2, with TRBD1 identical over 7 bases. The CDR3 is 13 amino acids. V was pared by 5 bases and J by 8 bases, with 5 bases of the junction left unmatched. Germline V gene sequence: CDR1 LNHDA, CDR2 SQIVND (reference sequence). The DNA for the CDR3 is TGTGCCAGTAGTTACAGGGGAACAGGGGAGCTGTTTTTT. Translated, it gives CASSYRGTGELFF.

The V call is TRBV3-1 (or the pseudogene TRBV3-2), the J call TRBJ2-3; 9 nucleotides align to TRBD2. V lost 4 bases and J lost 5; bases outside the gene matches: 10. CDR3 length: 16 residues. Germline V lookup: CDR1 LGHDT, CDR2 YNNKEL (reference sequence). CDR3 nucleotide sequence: TGTGCCAGCAGCCCTCTCGCGGGGGGGCCGGTAGATACGCAGTATTTT. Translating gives CASSPLAGGPVDTQYF.

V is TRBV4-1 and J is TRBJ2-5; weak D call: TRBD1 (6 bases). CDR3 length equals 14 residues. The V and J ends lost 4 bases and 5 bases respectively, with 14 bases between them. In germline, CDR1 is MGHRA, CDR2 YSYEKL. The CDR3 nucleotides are TGCGCCAGCAGCCTCAGACAGGTTGGGGAGACCCAGTACTTC. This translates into CASSLRQVGETQYF.

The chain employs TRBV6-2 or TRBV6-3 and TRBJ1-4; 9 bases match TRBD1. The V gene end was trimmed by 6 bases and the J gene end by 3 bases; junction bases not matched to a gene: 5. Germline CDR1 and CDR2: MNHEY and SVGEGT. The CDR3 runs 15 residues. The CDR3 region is CASSQDRGPNEKLFF. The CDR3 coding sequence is TGTGCCAGCAGCCAGGACAGGGGTCCTAATGAAAAACTGTTTTTT.

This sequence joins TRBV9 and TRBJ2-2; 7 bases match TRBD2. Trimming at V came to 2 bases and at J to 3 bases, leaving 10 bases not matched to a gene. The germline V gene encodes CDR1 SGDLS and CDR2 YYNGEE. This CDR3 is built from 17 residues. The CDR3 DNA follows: TGTGCCAGCAGCGTTACCTTGACTAGCCGGGACACCGGGGAGCTGTTTTTT. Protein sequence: CASSVTLTSRDTGELFF.

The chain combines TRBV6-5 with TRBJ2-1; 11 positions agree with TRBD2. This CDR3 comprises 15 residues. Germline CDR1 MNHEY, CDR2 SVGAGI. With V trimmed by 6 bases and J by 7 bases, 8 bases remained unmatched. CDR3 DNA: TGTGCCAGCAGCGTACTAGCGGGGGTAGGAAATGAGCAGTTCTTC. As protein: CASSVLAGVGNEQFF.

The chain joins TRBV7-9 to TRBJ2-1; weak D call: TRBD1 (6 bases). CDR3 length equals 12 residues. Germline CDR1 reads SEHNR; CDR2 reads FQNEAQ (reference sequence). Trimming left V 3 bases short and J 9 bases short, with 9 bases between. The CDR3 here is CASSFWTVEQFF. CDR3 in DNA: TGTGCCAGCAGCTTTTGGACAGTTGAGCAGTTCTTC.

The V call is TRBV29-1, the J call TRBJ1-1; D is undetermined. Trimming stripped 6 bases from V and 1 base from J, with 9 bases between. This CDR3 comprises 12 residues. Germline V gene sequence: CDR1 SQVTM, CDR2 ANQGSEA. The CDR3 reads CSVLPPNTEAFF. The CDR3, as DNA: TGCAGCGTCCTCCCTCCGAACACTGAAGCTTTCTTT.

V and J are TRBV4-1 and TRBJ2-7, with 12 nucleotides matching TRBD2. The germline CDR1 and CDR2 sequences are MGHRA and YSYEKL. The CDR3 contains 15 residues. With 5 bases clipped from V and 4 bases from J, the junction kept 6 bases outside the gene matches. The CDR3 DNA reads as TGCGCCAGCAGCGGACTAGCGGGGCGTCCTTACGAGCAGTACTTC. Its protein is CASSGLAGRPYEQYF.

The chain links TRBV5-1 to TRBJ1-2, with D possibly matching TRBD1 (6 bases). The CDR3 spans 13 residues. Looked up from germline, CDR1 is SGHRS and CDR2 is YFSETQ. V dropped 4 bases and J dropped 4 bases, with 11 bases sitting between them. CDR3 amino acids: CASSQGQTYGYTF. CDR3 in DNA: TGCGCCAGCAGCCAAGGACAGACCTATGGCTACACCTTC.

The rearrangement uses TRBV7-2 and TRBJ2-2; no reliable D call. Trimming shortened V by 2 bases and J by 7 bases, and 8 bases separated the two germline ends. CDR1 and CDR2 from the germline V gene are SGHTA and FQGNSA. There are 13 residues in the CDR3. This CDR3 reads CASSLYSGGELFF. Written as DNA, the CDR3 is TGTGCCAGCAGCTTATACTCGGGCGGGGAGCTGTTTTTT.

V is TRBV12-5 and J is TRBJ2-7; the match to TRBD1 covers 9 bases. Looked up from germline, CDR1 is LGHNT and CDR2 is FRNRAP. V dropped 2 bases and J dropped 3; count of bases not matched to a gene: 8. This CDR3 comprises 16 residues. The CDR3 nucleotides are TGTGCTAGTGGTTTGCCCCGGGGACAGGGTTTCTACGAGCAGTACTTC. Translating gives CASGLPRGQGFYEQYF.

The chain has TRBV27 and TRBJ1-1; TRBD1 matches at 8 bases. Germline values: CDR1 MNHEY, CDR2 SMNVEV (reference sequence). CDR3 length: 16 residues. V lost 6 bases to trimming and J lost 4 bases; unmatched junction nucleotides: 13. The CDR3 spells CASRPARDRKSTEAFF. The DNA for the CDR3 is TGTGCCAGCAGACCTGCCCGGGACAGGAAAAGCACTGAAGCTTTCTTT.

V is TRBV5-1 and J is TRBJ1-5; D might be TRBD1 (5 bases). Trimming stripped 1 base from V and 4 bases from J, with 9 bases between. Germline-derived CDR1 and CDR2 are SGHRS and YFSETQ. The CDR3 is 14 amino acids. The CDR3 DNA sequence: TGCGCCAGCAGCTTGTGGGCAGGGAATCAGCCCCAGCATTTT. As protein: CASSLWAGNQPQHF.

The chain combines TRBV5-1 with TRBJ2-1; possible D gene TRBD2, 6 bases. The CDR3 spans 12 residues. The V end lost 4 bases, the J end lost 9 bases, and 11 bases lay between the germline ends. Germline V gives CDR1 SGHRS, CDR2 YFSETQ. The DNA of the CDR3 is TGCGCCAGCAGCGCCACGCGGGGTGAGCAGTTCTTC. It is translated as CASSATRGEQFF.

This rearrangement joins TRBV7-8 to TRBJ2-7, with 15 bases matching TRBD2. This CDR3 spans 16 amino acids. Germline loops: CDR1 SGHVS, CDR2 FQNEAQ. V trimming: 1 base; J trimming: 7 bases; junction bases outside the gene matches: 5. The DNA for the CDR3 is TGTGCCAGCAGCTTAGGGACTAGCGGGGGGGCTAGTGAGCAGTACTTC. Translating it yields CASSLGTSGGASEQYF.

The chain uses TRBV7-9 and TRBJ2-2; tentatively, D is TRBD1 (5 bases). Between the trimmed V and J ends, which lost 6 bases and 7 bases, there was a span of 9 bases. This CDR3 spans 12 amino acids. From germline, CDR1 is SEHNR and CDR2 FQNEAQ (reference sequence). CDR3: CASSSRVGELFF. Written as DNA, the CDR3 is TGTGCCAGCAGTTCCAGGGTCGGGGAGCTGTTTTTT.